This passage covers 29 T cell receptor beta chains from one sample sequenced in a study of blood T cells in healthy people across ages. A second PCR, run for roughly 7 to 11 cycles, used a sample-barcoded 5' primer plus a J-beta primer mix. MiXCR, run by TCRdb on the 5' RACE reads, gives a single entry per CDR3 protein. The top ten clones hold under 5% of a sample with some 1,500,000 distinct CDR3 sequences, approximately 42% of them seen once. Source material: blood. The receptors were gathered from a woman aged 18-29 years in good health.

This clonotype was seen a few times. V gene TRBV27 combines with J gene TRBJ2-1; D possibly uses TRBD1 or TRBD2 (7 bases each). V was clipped by 3 bases and J by 15 bases, with 15 bases between them. This CDR3 contains 12 residues. Germline V gene lookup returns CDR1 MNHEY and CDR2 SMNVEV (reference sequence). CDR3 amino acids: CASSFIGRGLFF. The CDR3 nucleotides are TGTGCCAGCAGTTTCATAGGGAGGGGGCTGTTCTTC.

The rearrangement links TRBV20-1 to TRBJ1-5; D uncertain. The CDR3 consists of 15 residues. The V end was cut by 3 bases, the J end by 2 bases, with 14 bases between. Germline V CDR1 and CDR2: DFQATT, SNEGSKA (reference sequence). This CDR3 is CSARGTPGGNQPQHF. The CDR3, as DNA: TGCAGTGCTAGGGGCACCCCCGGTGGCAATCAGCCCCAGCATTTT.

The chain has TRBV2 and TRBJ2-5; D not certain. The germline gives CDR1 SNHLY, CDR2 FYNNEI. V was shortened by 10 bases and J by 3 bases, with 18 bases between the two germline ends. There are 14 residues in the CDR3. This CDR3 is CATAKRRREETQYF. CDR3 coding DNA: TGTGCCACCGCCAAACGACGAAGGGAAGAGACCCAGTACTTC.

This clonotype came up a few times. The rearrangement links TRBV7-8 to TRBJ2-5; perhaps TRBD2 as D (5 bases). The CDR3 has 17 amino acids. Trimming cost V 5 bases and J 0 bases, with 19 bases left between them. In germline, CDR1 is SGHVS, CDR2 FQNEAQ. The CDR3 here is CASSPAIAHQYQETQYF. The CDR3 DNA follows: TGTGCCAGCAGCCCCGCGATAGCGCACCAGTACCAAGAGACCCAGTACTTC.

The rearrangement joins TRBV5-1 to TRBJ1-6, with 9 bases aligning to TRBD1. Germline V gene lookup returns CDR1 SGHRS and CDR2 YFSETQ. After removal of 4 bases from V and 7 bases from J, the junction contained 6 bases not matched to a gene. This CDR3 is built from 15 residues. CDR3 in amino acids: CASSKGQGINSPLHF. The CDR3 nucleotides are TGCGCCAGCAGCAAGGGACAGGGCATCAATTCACCCCTCCACTTT.

This clonotype was detected once. The V gene is TRBV4-3, the J gene TRBJ1-5, with D perhaps matching TRBD1 (5 bases). V was trimmed by 4 bases and J by 2 bases, leaving 12 bases between them. This CDR3 contains 15 residues. Germline V gene data show CDR1 as LGHNA and CDR2 as YSLEER. In DNA form, the CDR3 reads TGCGCCAGCAGCCGCAATTGGGGGGGCAATCAGCCCCAGCATTTT. Its protein is CASSRNWGGNQPQHF.

Here the CDR3 DNA reads TGTGCCAGCAGCTTAGCAATCGCGGGACAGGGTTGGGAAAAACTGTTTTTT. It specifies CASSLAIAGQGWEKLFF. This chain connects TRBV7-2 to TRBJ1-4; TRBD1 matches at 9 bases. Germline V gives CDR1 SGHTA, CDR2 FQGNSA. CDR3 size: 17 residues. The junction had 10 bases not matched to a gene; V was cut back by 0 bases and J by 8 bases.

The gene calls are TRBV2 and TRBJ2-6; 8 nucleotides match TRBD1. This CDR3 contains 14 residues. CDR1 SNHLY and CDR2 FYNNEI come from the germline V gene. V trimming: 7 bases; J trimming: 2 bases; junction bases outside the gene matches: 1. The CDR3 sequence is CASNRGAGANVLTF. In DNA form, the CDR3 reads TGTGCCAGCAACAGGGGGGCTGGGGCCAACGTCCTGACTTTC.

J is TRBJ2-3 and V is TRBV21-1; the table gives TRBD2 as D, unverified against the DNA. TRBV21-1 has pseudogene status. This CDR3 has 14 residues. CDR3 coding DNA: TGTGCCAGCATAGGACTAGCGGGAGCAGATACGCAGTATTTT. This encodes CASIGLAGADTQYF.

The rearrangement uses TRBV29-1 and TRBJ2-7; TRBD1 aligns across 7 bases. Unmatched junction bases numbered 13, after V lost 5 bases and J lost 6 bases. This CDR3 is built from 14 residues. Germline CDR1 reads SQVTM; CDR2 reads ANQGSEA. The DNA of the CDR3 is TGCAGCGTTCCCCAAGACAGGGCGCCCTTCGAGCAGTACTTC. It codes for CSVPQDRAPFEQYF.

The rearrangement links TRBV11-2 to TRBJ1-6; D is undetermined. Trimming pared 6 bases from V and 7 bases from J, leaving 7 bases between. The CDR3 totals 12 residues. Germline lookup yields CDR1 SGHAT and CDR2 FQNNGV. CDR3 residues: CASRAINSPLHF. The CDR3 region has the DNA TGTGCCAGCAGGGCGATCAATTCACCCCTCCACTTT.

V usage is TRBV4-3 and J usage is TRBJ2-3; TRBD2 is a possible D gene (7 bases). The V end was cut by 1 base, the J end by 0 bases, with 20 bases between. CDR1 and CDR2 from the germline V gene are LGHNA and YSLEER. This CDR3 spans 19 amino acids. In nucleotides, the CDR3 is TGCGCCAGCAGCCAAGCGTTTGTTAGGGGGGGGGATAGCACAGATACGCAGTATTTT. Protein sequence: CASSQAFVRGGDSTDTQYF.

A few counts support this clonotype. The chain combines TRBV13 with TRBJ2-3, with 14 bases matching TRBD2. Germline trimming cut 5 bases from V and 6 bases from J; bases unmatched to any gene: 16. Germline values: CDR1 PRHDT, CDR2 FYEKMQ (reference sequence). The CDR3 sequence is 19 residues long. The CDR3 reads CASSPSPGLAGDPKDTQYF. The CDR3 coding sequence is TGTGCCAGCAGCCCAAGCCCGGGACTAGCGGGGGACCCAAAGGATACGCAGTATTTT.

This clonotype was found a few times. The chain is built from TRBV21-1 and TRBJ2-1. With the DNA end fitting TRBJ2-7 better, the J assignment may be wrong. TRBV21-1 is a listed pseudogene. The CDR3 loop spans 15 amino acids. CDR3 bases: TGTGCCAGCAGCAAAGACAGGGCGCCGTACAATGAGCAGTACTTC. Amino acids: CASSKDRAPYNEQYF.

Only a few counts were recorded for this clonotype. J is TRBJ2-7 and V is TRBV10-3; weak D call: TRBD2 (6 bases). CDR1 is ENHRY, CDR2 SYGVKD, per germline. The CDR3 consists of 16 residues. Trimming cost V 6 bases and J 0 bases, with 18 bases left between them. CDR3 amino acids: CAIRGGLAVPSYEQYF. Here the CDR3 DNA reads TGTGCCATCAGGGGCGGGTTAGCGGTCCCCTCCTACGAGCAGTACTTC.

V gene TRBV3-1 combines with J gene TRBJ1-6, with D maybe TRBD1 (5 bases). The CDR3 consists of 13 residues. Trimming pared 0 bases from V and 14 bases from J, leaving 11 bases between. In germline, CDR1 is LGHDT, CDR2 YNNKEL (reference sequence). CDR3 region: CASSQEKGRTLHF. CDR3 coding DNA: TGTGCCAGCAGCCAAGAGAAGGGGCGCACCCTCCACTTT.

The J gene is TRBJ2-5, the V gene TRBV12-3 or TRBV12-4, with 7 positions matching TRBD1. The CDR3 is 14 residues long. The junction had 8 bases not matched to a gene; V was cut back by 5 bases and J by 5 bases. CDR3 region: CASSPLGGRETQYF. CDR3 bases: TGTGCCAGCAGTCCTCTAGGGGGCAGGGAGACCCAGTACTTC.

This clonotype occurred a few times. The chain is built from TRBV5-1 and TRBJ2-3, with TRBD2 identical over 8 bases. Germline CDR1 is SGHRS and CDR2 is YFSETQ. The CDR3 length is 19 residues. V trimming: 1 base; J trimming: 1 base; junction bases outside the gene matches: 14. The CDR3 DNA follows: TGCGCCAGCAGCTTGCCTCCATCGGTTGGGACTAGTCGCACAGATACGCAGTATTTT. As protein: CASSLPPSVGTSRTDTQYF.

The sample holds a few counts of this clonotype. The CDR3 region has the DNA TGTGCCAGCAGCAGGGGGCGCGGCGTTGAAGAGCAGTACTTC. It encodes CASSRGRGVEEQYF. This chain connects TRBV7-2 to TRBJ2-7, with 7 nucleotides matching TRBD1. J lost 7 bases, V lost 5 bases, and 11 bases had no gene match. Germline assignment: CDR1 SGHTA and CDR2 FQGNSA. There are 14 residues in the CDR3.

On this clonotype itself: This may be a read error, as it is one base from a much larger clone. The V call is TRBV27, the J call TRBJ2-7; a possible D gene is TRBD1 (6 bases). The germline gives CDR1 MNHEY, CDR2 SMNVEV (reference sequence). The CDR3 sequence is 15 residues long. Trimming stripped 3 bases from V and 2 bases from J, with 14 bases between. CDR3 protein: CASSFSTGVPYEQYF. The CDR3 nucleotides are TGTGCCAGCAGTTTTTCGACAGGTGTCCCCTACGAGCAGTACTTC.

This clonotype was detected a few times. This chain links TRBV6-5 with TRBJ2-7; possibly TRBD2 for D (6 bases). The V end was cut by 2 bases, the J end by 7 bases, with 18 bases between. The CDR3 totals 15 residues. Per germline, CDR1 MNHEY and CDR2 SVGAGI. The CDR3 spells CASSYRGTISHEQYF. In DNA, the CDR3 is TGTGCCAGCAGTTACCGGGGGACCATCAGTCATGAGCAGTACTTC.

There are a few counts of this clonotype. V gene TRBV20-1 combines with J gene TRBJ1-2; D might be TRBD1 (5 bases). V was pared by 0 bases and J by 5 bases, with 13 bases between. This CDR3 has 14 residues. The germline CDR1 and CDR2 sequences are DFQATT and SNEGSKA (reference sequence). CDR3 loop: CSARDGGSEYGYTF. The CDR3 DNA reads TGCAGTGCTAGAGATGGGGGGTCGGAGTATGGCTACACCTTC.

This clonotype was seen a handful of times. The chain employs TRBV5-6 and TRBJ2-1; D might be TRBD1 (6 bases). Trimming shortened V by 1 base and J by 9 bases, and 14 bases separated the two germline ends. Germline V CDR1 and CDR2: SGHDT, YYEEEE. The CDR3 is 14 residues long. CDR3 in amino acids: CASSLPPRTVEQFF. CDR3 nucleotide sequence: TGTGCCAGCAGCTTGCCTCCTAGGACAGTTGAGCAGTTCTTC.

The table lists this clonotype with a few counts. V is TRBV29-1 and J is TRBJ2-5; D call uncertain. V dropped 5 bases and J dropped 2 bases, with 12 bases sitting between them. This CDR3 comprises 13 residues. The V gene's germline CDR1 is SQVTM and CDR2 ANQGSEA. This CDR3 is CSVTRLIQETQYF. CDR3 sequence (DNA): TGCAGCGTTACCCGACTGATACAAGAGACCCAGTACTTC.

This clonotype was recorded at least ten times. The V call is TRBV7-2, the J call TRBJ2-3; possibly TRBD2 for D (5 bases). The CDR3 is made up of 15 amino acids. The V and J ends lost 4 bases and 7 bases respectively, with 18 bases between them. Per germline, CDR1 SGHTA and CDR2 FQGNSA. In DNA, the CDR3 is TGTGCCAGCAGCTCTCAATCTAGCCTCCAGTATACGCAGTATTTT. Translated, it gives CASSSQSSLQYTQYF.

Here the CDR3 reads CASSPQHSGNTIYF. DNA of the CDR3: TGTGCCAGCAGCCCGCAGCACTCTGGAAACACCATATATTTT. The V call is TRBV7-2, the J call TRBJ1-3; D is uncertain. Germline CDR1 SGHTA, CDR2 FQGNSA. The CDR3 extends over 14 amino acids. V dropped 5 bases and J dropped 0 bases, with 8 bases sitting between them. The full variable domain, completed using reference TRBV7-2 and TRBJ1-3, is GAGVSQSPSNKVTEKGKDVELRCDPISGHTALYWYRQSLGQGLEFLIYFQGNSAPDKSGLPSDRFSAERTGGSVSTLTIQRTQQEDSAVYLCASSPQHSGNTIYFGEGSWLTVV.

The genes are TRBV7-8 and TRBJ2-5, with 8 bases lining up with TRBD2. The germline V gene encodes CDR1 SGHVS and CDR2 FQNEAQ. V lost 5 bases, J lost 4 bases, and 12 bases stayed unmatched. This CDR3 is 16 amino acids long. The CDR3 region has the DNA TGTGCCAGCAGCCCATGGGGACGAGCGGGGGTAGAGACCCAGTACTTC. Its translation: CASSPWGRAGVETQYF.

The chain recombines TRBV20-1 with TRBJ2-1, with 14 positions matching TRBD2. V shed 3 bases and J 8 bases; nucleotides not matched to a gene: 6. CDR3 length: 15 amino acids. Germline loops: CDR1 DFQATT, CDR2 SNEGSKA (reference sequence). The CDR3 coding sequence is TGCAGTGCTAGGACGGGACTAGCGGGAGAGGATGAGCAGTTCTTC. Its protein is CSARTGLAGEDEQFF.

This clonotype was detected once. This chain uses TRBV3-1 with TRBJ2-7; the D gene is possibly TRBD1 (5 bases). This CDR3 spans 14 amino acids. CDR1 LGHDT and CDR2 YNNKEL come from the germline V gene (reference sequence). The V end was cut by 4 bases, the J end by 7 bases, with 17 bases between. This CDR3 reads CASSLLSGHNEQYF. CDR3 coding DNA: TGTGCCAGCAGCCTCCTTTCAGGACACAATGAGCAGTACTTC.